This TCR beta chain was identified during a study of graft-versus-host responses after intestinal transplantation. The CDR3 sequence is 16 residues long. Per germline, CDR1 SGHAT and CDR2 FQNNGV. V lost 5 bases to trimming and J lost 6 bases; unmatched junction nucleotides: 12. Clones were sequenced by immunoSEQ multiplex PCR, and TCRdb holds only the in-frame ones, with some missing. Of approximately 10,000 clones listed, just over 90% were seen once; the top ten hold 3% to 3.5%. Note on this clone: Its antigen is still unknown.

General study results and limits: GvH clones turned up in recipient marrow; some had shown up first in ileum or blood.

Time point meaning: postoperative day 105 after intestinal transplantation (dayNNNN = postoperative day). The receptor's source is a human patient who received an intestinal transplant, so some T cells may come from the graft donor. The sequencing here drew on PBMCs, taken 105 days after intestinal transplantation. This sequence joins TRBV11-2 and TRBJ2-1; 8 bases are a match to TRBD2. CDR3 loop: CASSLRLATRSNEQFF. The CDR3 DNA follows: TGTGCCAGCAGCCTCAGACTAGCGACTAGATCCAATGAGCAGTTCTTC.